This T cell receptor beta chain originates from a study of shared clonotypes between healthy human individuals. CDR3 size: 15 residues. Trimming took 6 bases from V and 0 from J, leaving 14 bases between them. Per the germline V gene, CDR1 is LNHDA and CDR2 is SQIVND (reference sequence). Libraries were prepared by immunoSEQ multiplex PCR; TCRdb keeps only in-frame clonotypes and omits some of them. Among around 580,000 clones listed, nearly 98% were seen once. In the naive CD8 group, cells lacked CD45RO and were positively selected for CCR7, so terminally differentiated effector memory CD45RA+ cells were left out.

The J gene is TRBJ1-1, the V gene TRBV19, with a weak D call TRBD1 (5 bases). This sequence originates from a man aged 30 to 45 in good health. Specimen: naive CD8+ T cells sorted from blood. The DNA for the CDR3 is TGTGCCAGTAGGACAACCAGGGTAGTGAACACTGAAGCTTTCTTT. Translation gives CASRTTRVVNTEAFF.